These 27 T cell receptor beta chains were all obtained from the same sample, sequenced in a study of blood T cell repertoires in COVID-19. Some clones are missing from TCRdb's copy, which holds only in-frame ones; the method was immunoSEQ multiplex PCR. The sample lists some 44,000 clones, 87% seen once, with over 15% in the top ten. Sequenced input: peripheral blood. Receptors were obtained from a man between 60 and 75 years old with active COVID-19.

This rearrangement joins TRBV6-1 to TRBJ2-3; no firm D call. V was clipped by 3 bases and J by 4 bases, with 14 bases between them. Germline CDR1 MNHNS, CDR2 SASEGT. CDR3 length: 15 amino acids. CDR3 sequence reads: CASSDSKIGADTQYF. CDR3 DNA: TGTGCCAGCAGTGATAGCAAGATTGGTGCAGATACGCAGTATTTT.

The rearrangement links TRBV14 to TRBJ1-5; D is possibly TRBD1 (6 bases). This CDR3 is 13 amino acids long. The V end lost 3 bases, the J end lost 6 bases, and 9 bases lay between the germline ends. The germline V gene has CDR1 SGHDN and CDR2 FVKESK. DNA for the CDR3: TGTGCCAGCAGCCAGGGGGGGGCTCAGCCCCAGCATTTT. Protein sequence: CASSQGGAQPQHF.

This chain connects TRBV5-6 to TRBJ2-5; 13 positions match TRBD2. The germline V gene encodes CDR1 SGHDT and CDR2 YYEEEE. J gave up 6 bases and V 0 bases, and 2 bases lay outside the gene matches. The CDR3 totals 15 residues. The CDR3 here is CASSLVTSGGKTQYF. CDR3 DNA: TGTGCCAGCAGCTTGGTGACTAGCGGGGGGAAGACCCAGTACTTC.

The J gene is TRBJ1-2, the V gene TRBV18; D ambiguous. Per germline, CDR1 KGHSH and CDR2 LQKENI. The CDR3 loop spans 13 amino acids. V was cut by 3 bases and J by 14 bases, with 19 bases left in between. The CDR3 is CASSPEPISGWTF. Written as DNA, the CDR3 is TGTGCCAGCTCACCGGAGCCCATCTCCGGATGGACCTTC.

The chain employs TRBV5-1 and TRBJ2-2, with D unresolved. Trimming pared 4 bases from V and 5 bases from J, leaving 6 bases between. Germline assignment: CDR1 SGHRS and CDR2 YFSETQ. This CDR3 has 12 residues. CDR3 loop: CASSRETGELFF. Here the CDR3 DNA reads TGCGCCAGCAGCAGAGAGACCGGGGAGCTGTTTTTT.

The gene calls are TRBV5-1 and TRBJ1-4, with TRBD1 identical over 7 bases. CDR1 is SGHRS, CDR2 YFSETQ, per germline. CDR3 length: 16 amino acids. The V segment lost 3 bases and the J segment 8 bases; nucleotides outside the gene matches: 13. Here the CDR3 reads CASSSRSNRGSEKLFF. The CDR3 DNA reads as TGCGCCAGCAGCTCTAGATCCAACAGGGGCTCAGAAAAACTGTTTTTT.

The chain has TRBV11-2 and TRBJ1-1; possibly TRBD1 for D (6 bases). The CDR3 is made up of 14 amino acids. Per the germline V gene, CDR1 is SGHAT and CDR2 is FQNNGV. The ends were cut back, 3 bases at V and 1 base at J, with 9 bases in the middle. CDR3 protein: CASSLDRPNTEAFF. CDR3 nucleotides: TGTGCCAGCAGCTTGGACAGACCGAACACTGAAGCTTTCTTT. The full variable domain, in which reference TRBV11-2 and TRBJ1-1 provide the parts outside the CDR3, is EAGVAQSPRYKIIEKRQSVAFWCNPISGHATLYWYQQILGQGPKLLIQFQNNGVVDDSQLPKDRFSAERLKGVDSTLKIQPAKLEDSAVYLCASSLDRPNTEAFFGQGTRLTVV.

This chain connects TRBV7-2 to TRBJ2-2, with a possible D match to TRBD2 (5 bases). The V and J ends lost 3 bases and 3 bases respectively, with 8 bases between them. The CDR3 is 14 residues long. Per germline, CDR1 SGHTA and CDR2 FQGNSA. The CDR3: CASSFTRDTGELFF. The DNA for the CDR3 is TGTGCCAGCAGCTTTACGAGGGACACCGGGGAGCTGTTTTTT.

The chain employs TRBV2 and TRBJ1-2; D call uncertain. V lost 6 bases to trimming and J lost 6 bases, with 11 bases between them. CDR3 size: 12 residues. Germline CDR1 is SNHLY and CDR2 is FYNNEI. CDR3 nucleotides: TGTGCCAGCAGATTAACGACTGATGGCTACACCTTC. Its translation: CASRLTTDGYTF. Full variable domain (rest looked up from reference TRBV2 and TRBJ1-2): EPEVTQTPSHQVTQMGQEVILRCVPISNHLYFYWYRQILGQKVEFLVSFYNNEISEKSEIFDDQFSVERPDGSNFTLKIRSTKLEDSAMYFCASRLTTDGYTFGSGTRLTVV.

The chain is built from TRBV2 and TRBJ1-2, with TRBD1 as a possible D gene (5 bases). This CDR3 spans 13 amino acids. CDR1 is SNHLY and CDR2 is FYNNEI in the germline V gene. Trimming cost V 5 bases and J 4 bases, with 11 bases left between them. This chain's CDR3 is CASSRWQGYGYTF. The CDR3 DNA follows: TGTGCCAGCAGTAGGTGGCAGGGCTATGGCTACACCTTC. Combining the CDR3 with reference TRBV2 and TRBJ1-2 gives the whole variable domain EPEVTQTPSHQVTQMGQEVILRCVPISNHLYFYWYRQILGQKVEFLVSFYNNEISEKSEIFDDQFSVERPDGSNFTLKIRSTKLEDSAMYFCASSRWQGYGYTFGSGTRLTVV.

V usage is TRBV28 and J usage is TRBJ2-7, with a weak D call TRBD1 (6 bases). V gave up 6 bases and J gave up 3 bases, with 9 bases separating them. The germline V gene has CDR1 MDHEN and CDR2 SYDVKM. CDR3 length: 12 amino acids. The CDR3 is CASRLQGYEQYF. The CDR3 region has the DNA TGTGCCAGCAGGTTACAGGGCTACGAGCAGTACTTC.

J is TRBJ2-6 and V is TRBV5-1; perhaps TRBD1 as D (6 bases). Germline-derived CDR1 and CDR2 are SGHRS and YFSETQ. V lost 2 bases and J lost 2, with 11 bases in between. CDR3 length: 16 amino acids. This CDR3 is CASSLTTGTGANVLTF. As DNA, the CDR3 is TGCGCCAGCAGCTTAACTACAGGGACTGGGGCCAACGTCCTGACTTTC.

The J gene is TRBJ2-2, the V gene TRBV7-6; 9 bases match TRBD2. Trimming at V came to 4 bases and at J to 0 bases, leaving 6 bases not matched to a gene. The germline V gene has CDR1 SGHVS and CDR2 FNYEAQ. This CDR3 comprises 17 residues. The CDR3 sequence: CASSYSGGGANTGELFF. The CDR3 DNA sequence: TGTGCCAGCAGCTACTCCGGCGGGGGGGCGAACACCGGGGAGCTGTTTTTT.

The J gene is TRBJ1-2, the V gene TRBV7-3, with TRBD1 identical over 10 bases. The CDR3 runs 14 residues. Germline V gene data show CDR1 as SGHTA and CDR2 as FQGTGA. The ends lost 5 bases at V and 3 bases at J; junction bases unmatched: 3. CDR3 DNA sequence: TGTGCCAGCAGCCAGACAGGGGGCGACTATGGCTACACCTTC. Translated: CASSQTGGDYGYTF.

The CDR3 sequence: CASSHSTSVGELFF. As DNA, the CDR3 is TGTGCCAGCAGCCACTCGACTAGCGTGGGGGAGCTGTTTTTT. The chain recombines TRBV7-3 with TRBJ2-2, with 8 bases lining up with TRBD2. CDR3 length equals 14 residues. V gave up 5 bases and J gave up 8 bases; unmatched junction bases: 7. The germline V gene encodes CDR1 SGHTA and CDR2 FQGTGA.

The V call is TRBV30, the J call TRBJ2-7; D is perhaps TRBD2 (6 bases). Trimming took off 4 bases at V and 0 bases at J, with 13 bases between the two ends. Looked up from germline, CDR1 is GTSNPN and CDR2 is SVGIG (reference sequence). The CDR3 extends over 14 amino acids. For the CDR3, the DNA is TGTGCCTGGACAACCGGAGGGGTCTCCTACGAGCAGTACTTC. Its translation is CAWTTGGVSYEQYF.

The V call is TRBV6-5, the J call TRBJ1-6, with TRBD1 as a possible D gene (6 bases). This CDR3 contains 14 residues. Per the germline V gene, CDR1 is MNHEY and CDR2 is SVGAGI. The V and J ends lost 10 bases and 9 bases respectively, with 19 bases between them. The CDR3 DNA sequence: TGTGCCATCCGAGGGGGTGGGGATACTTCACCCCTCCACTTT. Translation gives CAIRGGGDTSPLHF.

CDR3 loop: CASSLEGAKNEKLFF. Written as DNA, the CDR3 is TGTGCCAGCAGCCTAGAGGGGGCGAAAAATGAAAAACTGTTTTTT. The chain has TRBV9 and TRBJ1-4; 7 nucleotides line up with TRBD1. The germline V gene has CDR1 SGDLS and CDR2 YYNGEE. J gave up 5 bases and V 4 bases, and 8 bases lay outside the gene matches. The CDR3 loop spans 15 amino acids.

The DNA for the CDR3 is TGTGCCTGGAGCGGGGGGAGGGCCGAGCAGTACTTC. Its protein is CAWSGGRAEQYF. V is TRBV30 and J is TRBJ2-7; 7 nucleotides line up with TRBD2. There are 12 residues in the CDR3. Losses at the gene ends were 3 bases for V and 6 bases for J; bases not matched to a gene: 5. Germline V gene sequence: CDR1 GTSNPN, CDR2 SVGIG (reference sequence).

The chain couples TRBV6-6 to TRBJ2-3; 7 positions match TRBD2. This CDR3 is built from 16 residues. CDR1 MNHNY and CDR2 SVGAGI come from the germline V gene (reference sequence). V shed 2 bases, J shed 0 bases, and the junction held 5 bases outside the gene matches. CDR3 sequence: CASSYSQRGSTDTQYF. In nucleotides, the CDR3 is TGTGCCAGCAGTTACAGCCAGCGGGGAAGCACAGATACGCAGTATTTT.

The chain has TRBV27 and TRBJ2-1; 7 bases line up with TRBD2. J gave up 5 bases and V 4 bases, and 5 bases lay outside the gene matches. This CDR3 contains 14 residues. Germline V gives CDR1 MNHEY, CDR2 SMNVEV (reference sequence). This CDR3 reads CASSSPGGNNEQFF. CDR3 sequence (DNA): TGTGCCAGCAGTTCCCCCGGGGGGAACAATGAGCAGTTCTTC.

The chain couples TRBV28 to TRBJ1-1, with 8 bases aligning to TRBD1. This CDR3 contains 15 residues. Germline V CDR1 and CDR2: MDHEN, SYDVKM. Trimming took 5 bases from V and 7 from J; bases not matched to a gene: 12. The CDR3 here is CASSLNSRGLNEAFF. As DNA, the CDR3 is TGTGCCAGCAGTCTAAACTCCAGGGGGCTCAATGAAGCTTTCTTT.

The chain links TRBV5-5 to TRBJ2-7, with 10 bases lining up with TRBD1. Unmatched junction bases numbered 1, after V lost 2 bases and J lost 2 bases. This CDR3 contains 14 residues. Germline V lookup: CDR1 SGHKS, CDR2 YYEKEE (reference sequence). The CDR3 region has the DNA TGTGCCAGCAGCTTAGGGACAGGGGCCTACGAGCAGTACTTC. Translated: CASSLGTGAYEQYF. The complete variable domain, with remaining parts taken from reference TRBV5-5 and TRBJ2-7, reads DAGVTQSPTHLIKTRGQQVTLRCSPISGHKSVSWYQQVLGQGPQFIFQYYEKEERGRGNFPDRFSARQFPNYSSELNVNALLLGDSALYLCASSLGTGAYEQYFGPGTRLTVT.

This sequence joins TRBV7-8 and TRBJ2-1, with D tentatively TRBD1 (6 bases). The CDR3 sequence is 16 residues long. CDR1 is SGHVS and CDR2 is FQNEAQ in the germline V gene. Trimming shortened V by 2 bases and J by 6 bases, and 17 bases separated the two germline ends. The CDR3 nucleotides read TGTGCCAGCAGCTTATCGGGGACCACAGGGTTCAATGAGCAGTTCTTC. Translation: CASSLSGTTGFNEQFF.

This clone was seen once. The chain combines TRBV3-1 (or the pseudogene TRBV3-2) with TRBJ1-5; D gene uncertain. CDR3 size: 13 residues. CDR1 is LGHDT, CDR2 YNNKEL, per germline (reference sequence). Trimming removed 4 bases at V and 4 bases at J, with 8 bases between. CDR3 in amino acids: CASSPSGNQPQHF. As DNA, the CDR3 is TGTGCCAGCAGCCCGTCGGGGAATCAGCCCCAGCATTTT.

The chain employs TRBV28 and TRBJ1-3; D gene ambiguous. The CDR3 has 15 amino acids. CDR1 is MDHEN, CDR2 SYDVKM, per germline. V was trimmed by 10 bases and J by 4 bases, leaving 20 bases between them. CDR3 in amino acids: CATARGRNYGNTIYF. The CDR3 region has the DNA TGTGCCACCGCCCGAGGGCGAAATTACGGAAACACCATATATTTT.

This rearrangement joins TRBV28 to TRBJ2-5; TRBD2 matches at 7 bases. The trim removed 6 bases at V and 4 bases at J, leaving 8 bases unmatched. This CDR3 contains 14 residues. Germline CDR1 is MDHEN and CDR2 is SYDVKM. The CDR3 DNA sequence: TGTGCCAGCAGCCCTGGGGGGGGGTTAGAGACCCAGTACTTC. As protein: CASSPGGGLETQYF.